This passage covers 13 T cell receptor beta chains from one sample sequenced in a study of T cells in Graves' hyperthyroidism and ophthalmopathy. Amplified TCR beta CDR3 regions derived from RNA transcripts. In the first-round RT-PCR of the TCR CDR3, the HTBI primer set was used. TCRdb called the multiplex PCR reads again in MiXCR, with one record for every CDR3 protein. The repertoire has a few hundred thousand distinct CDR3 sequences, about a fifth of them found once; the top ten carry around a quarter. The material sequenced was blood. These receptors were obtained from a man in his late teens or twenties with Graves' hyperthyroidism.

This clonotype was seen ten or more times. The chain links TRBV5-5 to TRBJ1-1, with a weak D call TRBD1 (6 bases). The V and J ends lost 5 bases and 2 bases respectively, with 10 bases between them. The CDR3 length is 13 residues. Germline CDR1 is SGHKS and CDR2 is YYEKEE (reference sequence). The CDR3 DNA sequence: TGTGCCAGCAGTTCGGGACAAAACACTGAAGCTTTCTTT. Protein: CASSSGQNTEAFF.

The rearrangement links TRBV11-2 to TRBJ1-2; D is uncertain. The V and J ends lost 2 bases and 6 bases respectively, with 10 bases between them. Germline V gene sequence: CDR1 SGHAT, CDR2 FQNNGV. This CDR3 contains 13 residues. CDR3 DNA: TGTGCCAGCAGCTTATCCAGAGGTGATGGCTACACCTTC. It translates to CASSLSRGDGYTF.

This clonotype was counted at least ten times. The chain recombines TRBV27 with TRBJ2-2; TRBD1 agrees at 7 bases. From germline, CDR1 is MNHEY and CDR2 SMNVEV (reference sequence). Trimming took 5 bases from V and 7 from J; bases not matched to a gene: 10. The CDR3 is made up of 15 amino acids. CDR3 nucleotides: TGTGCCAGCAGTCCGCGAGACAGGGACCTCGGGGAGCTGTTTTTT. Translated: CASSPRDRDLGELFF.

This clonotype was recorded at least ten times. The chain is built from TRBV19 and TRBJ2-2; TRBD2 matches 7 bases. This CDR3 is built from 14 residues. Per germline, CDR1 LNHDA and CDR2 SQIVND (reference sequence). J was trimmed by 8 bases and V by 5 bases; bases with no gene match: 8. CDR3 residues: CASSLLPGGGELFF. CDR3 coding DNA: TGTGCCAGTAGTCTCTTACCGGGGGGAGGGGAGCTGTTTTTT.

A few counts support this clonotype. The J gene is TRBJ2-7, the V gene TRBV9; perhaps TRBD2 as D (7 bases). CDR3 size: 16 residues. Germline lookup yields CDR1 SGDLS and CDR2 YYNGEE. V lost 7 bases to trimming and J lost 2 bases, with 22 bases between them. DNA of the CDR3: TGTGCCAGCGCCAAGGGAAGGGGGGGCCGCGCCTACGAGCAGTACTTC. Translation: CASAKGRGGRAYEQYF.

This clonotype was counted a few times. The V gene is TRBV5-6, the J gene TRBJ2-4, with 9 bases that match TRBD1. The CDR3 runs 17 residues. CDR1 is SGHDT and CDR2 is YYEEEE in the germline V gene. V dropped 4 bases and J dropped 6; count of bases not matched to a gene: 14. CDR3 amino acids: CASSLWDRDRRVNIQYF. CDR3 nucleotides: TGTGCCAGCAGCCTCTGGGACAGGGACAGAAGGGTAAACATTCAGTACTTC.

The chain couples TRBV29-1 to TRBJ1-1; D perhaps matches TRBD1 (5 bases). This CDR3 is 12 amino acids long. V was pared by 4 bases and J by 1 base, with 7 bases between. Germline CDR1 reads SQVTM; CDR2 reads ANQGSEA. The CDR3 region has the DNA TGCAGCGTTGTTCAGGGGAACACTGAAGCTTTCTTT. It encodes CSVVQGNTEAFF.

The V and J genes are TRBV27 and TRBJ1-6, with D perhaps matching TRBD1 (6 bases). The CDR3 loop spans 13 amino acids. Trimming removed 3 bases at V and 7 bases at J, with 7 bases between. Germline assignment: CDR1 MNHEY and CDR2 SMNVEV (reference sequence). CDR3 loop: CASSFTGNSPLHF. In DNA form, the CDR3 reads TGTGCCAGCAGTTTCACAGGGAATTCACCCCTCCACTTT.

The chain couples TRBV20-1 to TRBJ2-7, with D tentatively TRBD2 (6 bases). V was pared by 5 bases and J by 2 bases, with 16 bases between. CDR3 size: 14 residues. CDR1 and CDR2 (germline): DFQATT, SNEGSKA (reference sequence). The CDR3 here is CSAPPLAGPYEQYF. CDR3 nucleotide sequence: TGCAGTGCTCCCCCCCTCGCGGGGCCCTACGAGCAGTACTTC.

CDR3 sequence: CASSFVGYEETQYF. The DNA of the CDR3 is TGTGCCAGCAGCTTCGTAGGTTACGAAGAGACCCAGTACTTC. The rearrangement joins TRBV7-8 to TRBJ2-5; D is unresolved. Germline CDR1 and CDR2: SGHVS and FQNEAQ. Deletions cut 3 bases from V and 3 bases from J, with 11 bases between. This CDR3 spans 14 amino acids.

This clonotype turned up a few times. J is TRBJ2-4 and V is TRBV20-1; 13 nucleotides align to TRBD2. V shed 4 bases and J 4 bases; nucleotides not matched to a gene: 4. The CDR3 is 15 residues long. CDR1 DFQATT and CDR2 SNEGSKA come from the germline V gene (reference sequence). CDR3: CSATGTSGEKNIQYF. The DNA for the CDR3 is TGCAGTGCTACCGGGACTAGCGGGGAGAAAAACATTCAGTACTTC.

This clonotype has just a few counts. The chain couples TRBV28 to TRBJ2-4, with D maybe TRBD1 (7 bases). CDR1 is MDHEN, CDR2 SYDVKM, per germline. This CDR3 has 11 residues. V was clipped by 6 bases and J by 15 bases, with 15 bases between them. In DNA form, the CDR3 reads TGTGCCAGCAGCGGGAGACAGGGAAGGTACTTC. Protein product: CASSGRQGRYF. The full variable domain, in which reference TRBV28 and TRBJ2-4 provide the parts outside the CDR3, is DVKVTQSSRYLVKRTGEKVFLECVQDMDHENMFWYRQDPGLGLRLIYFSYDVKMKEKGDIPEGYSVSREKKERFSLILESASTNQTSMYLCASSGRQGRYFGAGTRLSVL.

This clonotype was observed many times. V gene TRBV7-2 combines with J gene TRBJ2-5; 11 bases are shared with TRBD2. V lost 5 bases and J lost 5; bases outside the gene matches: 7. Per germline, CDR1 SGHTA and CDR2 FQGNSA. The length of the CDR3 is 15 residues. The CDR3 loop reads CASSNSGGALETQYF. The CDR3 nucleotides are TGTGCCAGCAGCAATAGCGGGGGGGCCCTCGAGACCCAGTACTTC.